Listed here are 3 T cell receptor beta chains from one sample, sequenced in a study of shared T cell receptors in the human thymus. Produced via immunoSEQ multiplex PCR; TCRdb's table is partial and in-frame only. The sample lists about 730,000 clones, roughly 88% occurring once. These records were also assigned to another study, of human thymus T cells.

The sequenced material came from thymocytes. The receptors stem from a girl under three years old with a congenital heart defect.

This rearrangement joins TRBV5-4 to TRBJ2-1; no firm D call. Trimming pared 0 bases from V and 9 bases from J, leaving 7 bases between. CDR1 and CDR2 from the germline V gene are SGHNT and YYREEE (reference sequence). The CDR3 length is 12 residues. In DNA form, the CDR3 reads TGTGCCAGCAGCTTGGTGGAGCGTGAGCAGTTCTTC. It is translated as CASSLVEREQFF.

V gene TRBV6-5 combines with J gene TRBJ1-5; no reliable D call. This CDR3 region has 13 residues. CDR1 MNHEY and CDR2 SVGAGI come from the germline V gene. The V and J ends lost 6 bases and 4 bases respectively, with 10 bases between them. The CDR3 loop reads CASSPLGNQPQHF. DNA for the CDR3: TGTGCCAGCAGCCCCCTCGGTAATCAGCCCCAGCATTTT.

In nucleotides, the CDR3 is TGTGCCAGCAGCTCAGGCTATACAGGGGCCGAGCAGTACTTC. Its protein product is CASSSGYTGAEQYF. The chain joins TRBV7-7 to TRBJ2-7; 7 positions match TRBD1. Germline assignment: CDR1 SSHAT and CDR2 FNYEAQ (reference sequence). The V segment lost 4 bases and the J segment 6 bases; nucleotides outside the gene matches: 9. The CDR3 sequence is 14 residues long.